A single sample gave rise to the 27 T cell receptor beta chains below, sequenced in a study of T and B cells in COVID-19 patients (dated by TCRdb to the early 2020s). TRB repertoires were amplified from approximately 270-530 ng of genomic DNA extracted from blood. Sequencer: Illumina MiSeq. Multiplex PCR with BIOMED2 TRB-A/B primer pools was used to amplify the TRB rearrangements. The public reads were reprocessed in TCRdb via fastp at Q25 and MiXCR, keeping in-frame beta chains. Rows are combined by CDR3 protein, so each entry shows the most common genes and DNA. This sample gives 9,900 or so distinct CDR3 sequences in total; 33% of them show up just once. The biggest ten clones account for roughly 19% of the sample. The sample consisted of blood. These receptors came from a human donor with active COVID-19.

V gene TRBV6-2 or TRBV6-3 combines with J gene TRBJ2-5; 10 nucleotides agree with TRBD1. J lost 2 bases, V lost 5 bases, and 5 bases had no gene match. CDR3 length: 15 amino acids. From germline, CDR1 is MNHEY and CDR2 SVGEGT. This CDR3 reads CASSQGTGAQETQYF. CDR3 nucleotide sequence: TGTGCCAGCAGTCAAGGGACAGGGGCTCAAGAGACCCAGTACTTC.

V and J are TRBV28 and TRBJ2-5, with D maybe TRBD1 (6 bases). Germline lookup yields CDR1 MDHEN and CDR2 SYDVKM. The CDR3 length is 15 residues. V was cut by 10 bases and J by 2 bases, with 20 bases left in between. The CDR3 DNA reads TGTGCCACGTCGACATTACAGGGTGGTCAAGAGACCCAGTACTTC. Amino acid sequence: CATSTLQGGQETQYF.

The V and J genes are TRBV10-3 and TRBJ2-3, with D possibly being TRBD1 or TRBD2 (7 bases each). The CDR3 loop spans 14 amino acids. Trimming left V 10 bases short and J 2 bases short, with 16 bases between. CDR1 is ENHRY, CDR2 SYGVKD, per germline. DNA of the CDR3: TGTGCCAGTCAGGGGGAGGGTTTCACAGATACGCAGTATTTT. As protein: CASQGEGFTDTQYF.

This clonotype is labeled as medium-sized. This chain uses TRBV5-4 with TRBJ2-3, with TRBD2 as a possible D gene (5 bases). Germline V CDR1 and CDR2: SGHNT, YYREEE (reference sequence). The CDR3 has 15 amino acids. V was trimmed by 4 bases and J by 0 bases, leaving 12 bases between them. This CDR3 reads CASSQDFTSTDTQYF. The CDR3 DNA reads as TGTGCCAGCAGCCAGGACTTCACTAGCACAGATACGCAGTATTTT.

This clonotype has just one count. This chain joins TRBV5-4 and TRBJ1-1; tentative D call: TRBD1 (5 bases). This CDR3 has 14 residues. V was trimmed by 1 base and J by 5 bases, leaving 12 bases between them. Germline CDR1 SGHNT, CDR2 YYREEE (reference sequence). The CDR3 nucleotides are TGTGCCAGCAGCTTGCCGGGGGGGAGGACTGAAGCTTTCTTT. Amino acid sequence: CASSLPGGRTEAFF. The whole variable domain, remainder taken from reference TRBV5-4 and TRBJ1-1, is ETGVTQSPTHLIKTRGQQVTLRCSSQSGHNTVSWYQQALGQGPQFIFQYYREEENGRGNFPPRFSGLQFPNYSSELNVNALELDDSALYLCASSLPGGRTEAFFGQGTRLTVV.

In its sample, this clonotype was seen a few times. The chain employs TRBV6-6 and TRBJ2-3; 11 bases align to TRBD2. The CDR3 length is 15 residues. In germline, CDR1 is MNHNY, CDR2 SVGAGI (reference sequence). The ends lost 6 bases at V and 4 bases at J; junction bases unmatched: 6. This chain's CDR3 is CASRVLAGDPDTQYF. The CDR3 DNA sequence: TGTGCCAGCAGGGTACTAGCGGGGGACCCAGATACGCAGTATTTT.

This sequence joins TRBV21-1 and TRBJ2-5; the D call TRBD2 from the table was never checked on the DNA. TRBV21-1 is termed a pseudogene. There are 16 residues in the CDR3. CDR3 coding DNA: TGTGCCAGCAGCTCCCCTAGGTGGGGGGAGAGGGAGACCCAGTACTTC. Translated, it gives CASSSPRWGERETQYF.

The CDR3 DNA follows: TGTGCCAGCAGTGAGGGTAACAGGCGTAATGAGCAGTTCTTC. This sequence encodes CASSEGNRRNEQFF. The chain uses TRBV6-1 and TRBJ2-1; D is possibly TRBD1 (5 bases). Trimming cost V 3 bases and J 7 bases, with 13 bases left between them. The CDR3 length is 14 residues. Germline values: CDR1 MNHNS, CDR2 SASEGT.

The V call is TRBV27, the J call TRBJ1-2; TRBD1 might be the D (5 bases). CDR1 and CDR2 from the germline V gene are MNHEY and SMNVEV (reference sequence). The V gene lost 2 bases and the J gene lost 2 bases, with 6 bases spanning the gap. The CDR3 is 13 residues long. CDR3 residues: CASSLGTNYGYTF. Here the CDR3 DNA reads TGTGCCAGCAGTTTAGGGACGAACTATGGCTACACCTTC.

The rearrangement links TRBV19 to TRBJ2-3; D tentatively reads TRBD1 or TRBD2 (5 bases each). Looked up from germline, CDR1 is LNHDA and CDR2 is SQIVND (reference sequence). CDR3 length: 14 amino acids. V lost 4 bases, J lost 0 bases, and 8 bases lay in between. CDR3 sequence: CASSKGRSTDTQYF. The CDR3 DNA reads TGTGCCAGTAGTAAGGGACGGAGCACAGATACGCAGTATTTT.

Concerning this clonotype itself: A read error may be the cause here, since a much bigger clone is one base away. The chain combines TRBV19 with TRBJ1-1; D is unresolved. The CDR3 runs 15 residues. Per germline, CDR1 LNHDA and CDR2 SQIVND (reference sequence). V gave up 3 bases and J gave up 2 bases, with 13 bases separating them. The DNA of the CDR3 is TGTGCCAGTAGTATGTTGTCAGCAGCAAACACTGAAGCTTTCTTT. Its translation is CASSMLSAANTEAFF.

By share, this clonotype ranks as medium-sized. The chain employs TRBV5-5 and TRBJ2-3; TRBD1 or TRBD2 may be the D gene (5 bases each). Germline CDR1 is SGHKS and CDR2 is YYEKEE (reference sequence). CDR3 size: 14 residues. V dropped 4 bases and J dropped 8 bases, with 17 bases sitting between them. CDR3 loop: CASSLGPERGTQYF. The CDR3 bases are TGTGCCAGCAGCCTGGGACCGGAGAGGGGTACGCAGTATTTT.

This rearrangement joins TRBV6-1 to TRBJ2-5; 7 bases are shared with TRBD2. This CDR3 has 16 amino acids. The germline gives CDR1 MNHNS, CDR2 SASEGT. V lost 5 bases to trimming and J lost 1 base; unmatched junction nucleotides: 10. This CDR3 reads CASSYSTSDLQETQYF. CDR3 bases: TGTGCCAGCAGTTACTCTACTAGCGACCTCCAAGAGACCCAGTACTTC.

In its sample, this clonotype was seen a few times. For the CDR3, the DNA is TGTGCCAGCAGTTTCTCCCGTTCACCCCTCCACTTT. Translating it yields CASSFSRSPLHF. The chain links TRBV12-3 or TRBV12-4 to TRBJ1-6; no clear D. Trimming stripped 3 bases from V and 9 bases from J, with 6 bases between. The length of the CDR3 is 12 residues.

The J gene is TRBJ1-6, the V gene TRBV19; TRBD1 agrees at 9 bases. V gave up 6 bases and J gave up 13 bases; unmatched junction bases: 13. Germline V CDR1 and CDR2: LNHDA, SQIVND (reference sequence). The CDR3 length is 15 residues. CDR3 nucleotide sequence: TGTGCCAGTAGCCAACCTACCGGGACAGGGTGTCCCCTCCACTTT. Translated: CASSQPTGTGCPLHF.

This clonotype has just a few counts. The chain links TRBV5-4 to TRBJ2-7; TRBD2 aligns across 7 bases. Trimming cost V 4 bases and J 0 bases; bases outside gene matches: 10. The CDR3 runs 16 residues. In germline, CDR1 is SGHNT, CDR2 YYREEE (reference sequence). The CDR3 DNA sequence: TGTGCCAGCAGCCCTCTTGGGGGGGACCTCTCCTACGAGCAGTACTTC. It specifies CASSPLGGDLSYEQYF.

The table lists this clonotype with a few counts. The rearrangement joins TRBV6-5 to TRBJ1-6; D gene unclear. Trimming removed 5 bases from V and 7 bases from J, with 15 bases in between. This CDR3 spans 15 amino acids. Germline CDR1 and CDR2: MNHEY and SVGAGI. The CDR3 loop reads CASSESHLGNSPLHF. The CDR3 DNA is TGTGCCAGCAGTGAATCCCACCTGGGCAATTCACCCCTCCACTTT.

In its sample, this clonotype ranks as medium-sized. V gene TRBV12-3 or TRBV12-4 combines with J gene TRBJ1-4; tentative D call: TRBD1 (5 bases). V lost 2 bases to trimming and J lost 8 bases, with 9 bases between them. This CDR3 contains 13 residues. The CDR3 loop is CASSLKGREKLFF. The CDR3 region has the DNA TGTGCCAGCAGTTTAAAGGGGCGAGAAAAACTGTTTTTT.

V and J are TRBV7-6 and TRBJ2-3; 7 bases map to TRBD2. CDR1 SGHVS and CDR2 FNYEAQ come from the germline V gene. J gave up 1 base and V 2 bases, and 3 bases lay outside the gene matches. The CDR3 is 15 amino acids. DNA for the CDR3: TGTGCCAGCAGCTTACAGGGAGGGGGCACAGATACGCAGTATTTT. Its protein is CASSLQGGGTDTQYF.

The rearrangement uses TRBV4-3 and TRBJ1-6; no clear D gene. Trimming pared 4 bases from V and 6 bases from J, leaving 10 bases between. Germline V gene data show CDR1 as LGHNA and CDR2 as YSLEER. The CDR3 has 14 residues. The CDR3 reads CASSLGWGNSPLHF. CDR3 nucleotides: TGCGCCAGCAGCCTCGGGTGGGGTAATTCACCCCTCCACTTT.

DNA for the CDR3: TGTGCCAGCAGTGATCCCGACAGGGTAAATGAGCAGTTCTTC. This translates into CASSDPDRVNEQFF. The rearrangement uses TRBV6-4 and TRBJ2-1; the match to TRBD1 covers 7 bases. Germline trimming cut 3 bases from V and 7 bases from J; bases unmatched to any gene: 6. Germline V gene data show CDR1 as MRHNA and CDR2 as SNTAGT. The CDR3 consists of 14 residues.

This clonotype ranks as medium-sized. J is TRBJ2-3 and V is TRBV27, with 8 bases aligning to TRBD2. The germline V gene encodes CDR1 MNHEY and CDR2 SMNVEV (reference sequence). The length of the CDR3 is 16 residues. J gave up 2 bases and V 3 bases, and 7 bases lay outside the gene matches. CDR3 sequence reads: CASSLGSGALTDTQYF. The CDR3 DNA reads TGTGCCAGCAGTTTGGGTAGCGGGGCTCTCACAGATACGCAGTATTTT.

The chain is built from TRBV14 and TRBJ1-2; 7 bases match TRBD1. J gave up 0 bases and V 4 bases, and 5 bases lay outside the gene matches. CDR1 is SGHDN, CDR2 FVKESK, per germline. This CDR3 contains 15 residues. The CDR3 DNA follows: TGTGCCAGCAGCCTCAAACAGGGGACTAACTATGGCTACACCTTC. Its protein product is CASSLKQGTNYGYTF.

By share of the sample, this clonotype is medium-sized (0.01 to 0.1%). The chain is built from TRBV19 and TRBJ2-1; 11 positions match TRBD2. This CDR3 contains 16 residues. Losses at the gene ends were 7 bases for V and 13 bases for J; bases not matched to a gene: 18. Per the germline V gene, CDR1 is LNHDA and CDR2 is SQIVND (reference sequence). The CDR3 DNA sequence: TGTGCCAGTAACCTGGGAGGTAGCGGGGGGGTGGGAGGCCAGTTCTTC. Translation gives CASNLGGSGGVGGQFF.

This clonotype is classed as medium-sized (0.01 to 0.1%). The chain couples TRBV15 to TRBJ2-5; 8 nucleotides align to TRBD1. The J segment lost 5 bases and the V segment lost 4 bases, leaving 3 bases of the junction unmatched. The CDR3 runs to 13 residues. Germline V gene lookup returns CDR1 LNHNV and CDR2 YYDKDF (reference sequence). CDR3 bases: TGTGCCACCAGCACAGGGGGCTCGGAGACCCAGTACTTC. Its translation is CATSTGGSETQYF.

In the case of this clonotype: A clone one base away is much larger, so this may be a read error. The chain recombines TRBV29-1 with TRBJ2-1; 14 nucleotides line up with TRBD2. V was pared by 4 bases and J by 3 bases, with 5 bases of the junction left unmatched. This CDR3 has 16 amino acids. The germline V gene has CDR1 SQVTM and CDR2 ANQGSEA. The CDR3 DNA reads TGCAGCGTTGGGGGGACTAGCGGGGGAGACTACAATGAGCAGTTCTTC. The encoded protein is CSVGGTSGGDYNEQFF.

The chain has TRBV12-3 or TRBV12-4 and TRBJ2-3; 7 nucleotides align to TRBD2. The CDR3 is 15 amino acids. J gave up 10 bases and V 5 bases, and 15 bases lay outside the gene matches. The CDR3 coding sequence is TGTGCCAGCAGTCTTAGCGGGCGCCGGGGGTTGGCGCAGTATTTT. It translates to CASSLSGRRGLAQYF.